This is a list of T cell receptor beta chains from one sample in a study of T cell responses to AZD1222 COVID-19 vaccine. Repertoires were generated with immunoSEQ multiplex PCR, while TCRdb's copy carries only in-frame clones and drops some. The data show about 83,000 clones, with approximately 90% seen just once and 25% to 30% held by the top ten. Sequences were derived from peripheral blood, sampled 28 days after the second AZD1222 dose. The receptors were sampled from an adult who received the AZD1222 COVID-19 vaccine. Both conserved end residues are part of each CDR3. Each record gives: V gene, J gene, D gene, clone size, CDR3 protein, CDR3 DNA. The D gene is left open where the match is weak. The size entry is marked missing in some rows and otherwise reads once, few, many or a size class.

V gene: TRBV5-4
J gene: TRBJ1-1
D gene: .
clone size: .
CDR3 protein: CASSAAGTEAFF
CDR3 DNA: TGTGCCAGCAGCGCTGCCGGGACGGAAGCTTTCTTT

V gene: TRBV18
J gene: TRBJ1-1
D gene: .
clone size: .
CDR3 protein: CASSPRVGTEAFF
CDR3 DNA: TGTGCCAGCTCACCCAGGGTAGGCACTGAAGCTTTCTTT

V gene: TRBV6-6
J gene: TRBJ2-5
D gene: .
clone size: .
CDR3 protein: CVSSPRDQETQYF
CDR3 DNA: TGTGTCAGCAGCCCTAGGGACCAAGAGACCCAGTACTTC

V gene: TRBV9
J gene: TRBJ2-2
D gene: .
clone size: once
CDR3 protein: CASSVDGQNTGELFF
CDR3 DNA: TGTGCCAGCAGCGTAGATGGGCAGAACACCGGGGAGCTGTTTTTT

V gene: TRBV10-1
J gene: TRBJ2-5
D gene: .
clone size: .
CDR3 protein: CASSVGETQYF
CDR3 DNA: TGCGCCAGCAGTGTAGGGGAGACCCAGTACTTC

V gene: TRBV9
J gene: TRBJ2-5
D gene: .
clone size: .
CDR3 protein: CASSGKDSQETQYF
CDR3 DNA: TGTGCCAGCAGCGGGAAGGACTCTCAAGAGACCCAGTACTTC

V gene: TRBV6-1
J gene: TRBJ1-2
D gene: TRBD1
clone size: .
CDR3 protein: CASSESDRGLNGYTF
CDR3 DNA: TGTGCCAGCAGTGAATCGGACAGGGGTTTGAATGGCTACACCTTC

V gene: TRBV19
J gene: TRBJ2-5
D gene: .
clone size: .
CDR3 protein: CASGQAGEETQYF
CDR3 DNA: TGTGCCAGTGGACAAGCAGGAGAAGAGACCCAGTACTTC

V gene: TRBV10-3
J gene: TRBJ1-6
D gene: .
clone size: .
CDR3 protein: CAISESGQYNSPLHF
CDR3 DNA: TGTGCCATCAGTGAGTCGGGGCAATATAATTCACCCCTCCACTTT

V gene: TRBV4-1
J gene: TRBJ1-6
D gene: .
clone size: .
CDR3 protein: CASSQAGTPLHF
CDR3 DNA: TGCGCCAGCAGCCAAGCTGGGACACCCCTCCACTTT

V gene: TRBV28
J gene: TRBJ1-1
D gene: .
clone size: .
CDR3 protein: CASSSVLNTEAFF
CDR3 DNA: TGTGCCAGCAGTTCTGTCCTGAACACTGAAGCTTTCTTT

V gene: TRBV7-2
J gene: TRBJ2-3
D gene: TRBD2
clone size: .
CDR3 protein: CASSGLAGGGGTDTQYF
CDR3 DNA: TGTGCCAGCAGCGGGCTAGCGGGAGGGGGTGGCACAGATACGCAGTATTTT

V gene: TRBV18
J gene: TRBJ2-1
D gene: TRBD1
clone size: .
CDR3 protein: CASSQQGTYNEQFF
CDR3 DNA: TGTGCCAGCTCACAACAGGGGACCTACAATGAGCAGTTCTTC

V gene: TRBV28
J gene: TRBJ2-5
D gene: .
clone size: once
CDR3 protein: CATLRERAFETQYF
CDR3 DNA: TGTGCCACCCTGAGGGAAAGGGCCTTTGAGACCCAGTACTTC

V gene: TRBV27
J gene: TRBJ2-1
D gene: TRBD2
clone size: .
CDR3 protein: CASRGPTSANEQFF
CDR3 DNA: TGTGCCAGCAGGGGTCCAACTAGCGCCAATGAGCAGTTCTTC

V gene: TRBV12-3/TRBV12-4
J gene: TRBJ2-7
D gene: .
clone size: once
CDR3 protein: CASSLNRWNEQYF
CDR3 DNA: TGTGCCAGCAGTTTGAACCGTTGGAACGAGCAGTACTTC

V gene: TRBV28
J gene: TRBJ2-3
D gene: .
clone size: .
CDR3 protein: CASSQGGDTQYF
CDR3 DNA: TGTGCCAGCAGTCAGGGGGGAGATACGCAGTATTTT

V gene: TRBV6-6
J gene: TRBJ2-7
D gene: .
clone size: .
CDR3 protein: CASSYHGHSSYEQYF
CDR3 DNA: TGTGCCAGCAGTTACCACGGACATAGCTCCTACGAGCAGTACTTC

V gene: TRBV28
J gene: TRBJ2-4
D gene: .
clone size: .
CDR3 protein: CASSFMAGSNIQYF
CDR3 DNA: TGTGCCAGCAGTTTTATGGCGGGATCAAACATTCAGTACTTC

V gene: TRBV28
J gene: TRBJ2-1
D gene: TRBD1
clone size: .
CDR3 protein: CASSGRGRHRDEQFF
CDR3 DNA: TGTGCCAGCAGCGGCAGGGGGCGCCACCGGGATGAGCAGTTCTTC

V gene: TRBV4-2
J gene: TRBJ1-1
D gene: .
clone size: .
CDR3 protein: CASSQGRYTEAFF
CDR3 DNA: TGTGCCAGCAGCCAAGGGCGATACACTGAAGCTTTCTTT

V gene: TRBV5-1
J gene: TRBJ2-1
D gene: .
clone size: .
CDR3 protein: CASSLAQGNNEQFF
CDR3 DNA: TGCGCCAGCAGCTTGGCACAGGGCAACAATGAGCAGTTCTTC

V gene: TRBV5-5
J gene: TRBJ2-3
D gene: .
clone size: once
CDR3 protein: CASSLGTVSTDTQYF
CDR3 DNA: TGTGCCAGCAGCTTGGGGACGGTGAGCACAGATACGCAGTATTTT

V gene: TRBV7-9
J gene: TRBJ2-7
D gene: .
clone size: .
CDR3 protein: CASSPGRVEQYF
CDR3 DNA: TGTGCCAGCAGCCCCGGACGGGTCGAGCAGTACTTC

V gene: TRBV19
J gene: TRBJ2-5
D gene: TRBD2
clone size: .
CDR3 protein: CASTSAWGGQYF
CDR3 DNA: TGTGCCAGTACTTCCGCATGGGGGGGCCAGTACTTC

V gene: TRBV28
J gene: TRBJ1-4
D gene: .
clone size: .
CDR3 protein: CASRLNPQEEGEKLFF
CDR3 DNA: TGTGCCAGCAGGCTAAACCCACAGGAGGAAGGTGAAAAACTGTTTTTT

V gene: TRBV7-9
J gene: TRBJ2-1
D gene: .
clone size: once
CDR3 protein: CASSLSGDSYNEQFF
CDR3 DNA: TGTGCCAGCAGCTTATCAGGGGACTCCTACAATGAGCAGTTCTTC

V gene: TRBV20-1
J gene: TRBJ2-6
D gene: TRBD2
clone size: .
CDR3 protein: CSASPGGPWANVLTF
CDR3 DNA: TGCAGTGCTAGTCCGGGGGGACCTTGGGCCAACGTCCTGACTTTC

V gene: TRBV2
J gene: TRBJ1-3
D gene: TRBD1
clone size: .
CDR3 protein: CASSPGTGTGNTIYF
CDR3 DNA: TGTGCCAGCAGTCCCGGGACAGGGACTGGAAACACCATATATTTT

V gene: TRBV5-8
J gene: TRBJ2-7
D gene: .
clone size: once
CDR3 protein: CASNLIERQQYF
CDR3 DNA: TGTGCCAGCAACCTGATCGAGCGGCAGCAGTACTTC

V gene: TRBV10-3
J gene: TRBJ2-5
D gene: .
clone size: .
CDR3 protein: CAISESTRETQYF
CDR3 DNA: TGTGCCATCAGTGAGTCGACACGGGAGACCCAGTACTTC

V gene: TRBV20-1
J gene: TRBJ2-7
D gene: TRBD2
clone size: .
CDR3 protein: CSASTGTTLYEQYF
CDR3 DNA: TGCAGTGCTAGTACCGGGACTACCCTGTACGAGCAGTACTTC

V gene: TRBV25-1
J gene: TRBJ2-7
D gene: .
clone size: .
CDR3 protein: CASTGRRTYF
CDR3 DNA: TGTGCCAGCACTGGACGCCGCACCTACTTC

V gene: TRBV30
J gene: TRBJ2-7
D gene: .
clone size: .
CDR3 protein: CAWSRVGPYEQYF
CDR3 DNA: TGTGCCTGGAGTCGGGTTGGTCCCTACGAGCAGTACTTC

V gene: TRBV13
J gene: TRBJ2-7
D gene: TRBD2
clone size: .
CDR3 protein: CASSSRAGGYEQYF
CDR3 DNA: TGTGCCAGCAGCTCGCGAGCGGGAGGGTACGAGCAGTACTTC